This section outlines one T cell receptor beta chain sequence together with its context. The specificity of this receptor is unknown. No clone much larger than this one lies a single base away; base qualities are absent. The sample is drawn from a study of persistence of HIV-infected CD4 T cells (TCRdb year 2020). As for the study more broadly: CMV- and HIV-1 Gag-responding CD4+ T cells were isolated from ART-treated individuals so that antigen-driven clonal expansion of HIV-1-infected cells could be examined. Participants had been on suppressive ART for a median of roughly eight years. TCRbeta sequencing assessed the clonality of all cells in each sorted population, while proviral sequencing assessed the clonality of infected cells. In the cross-participant TCR cluster analysis, eight or nine participants were included for CMV and roughly seven participants were included for Gag. Peripheral blood samples of up to about 200 mL were collected at multiple time points, except for a couple of participants, who underwent leukapheresis at a single time point. The full study reports these points: Enrichment of degenerate expanded CDR3beta sequences was found in antigen-responding cells, suggesting convergent selection of CD4+ responses to CMV and Gag. Significantly lower TCRbeta richness was observed in CMV- and Gag-responding cells than in anti-CD3/anti-CD28-responding cells, and higher oligoclonality was observed in CMV-responding cells than in CD3/CD28-stimulated and Gag-responding cells. Because the TCR analyses were done in bulk, restricting them to just the rare CMV-responding cells that actually carried HIV-1 proviruses was not possible. Within the same sorted populations, how oligoclonal the TCRs were correlated with how oligoclonal the proviruses were. Only a small number of individuals took part in the study, and the range of antigens tested was limited.

The treatment or condition label corresponds to: suppressive antiretroviral therapy. A pool of overlapping HIV-1 Gag 15-mer peptides was used at 0.9 to 1 ug per peptide per mL for cell stimulation. Nonresponding CD40L-negative CD69-negative CD45RO-high memory CD4+ T cells were sorted as memory populations depleted of antigen-responding cells. HIV-1-infected adults in whom suppressive ART had been started during chronic infection were enrolled as participants. Participants had undetectable plasma HIV-1 RNA below 50 copies/mL for at least 4 years. To be included, a participant needed positive CMV serology and a CD4+ T cell count above 400 cells/uL. Before stimulation, PBMCs were isolated using density centrifugation and depleted of CD8+ T cells. For approximately 19 hours, the CD8-depleted PBMCs were stimulated with anti-CD28/CD49d costimulation, a CD40-blocking antibody, and enfuvirtide to prevent new infections. Sorting was done on either a Beckman Coulter MoFlo Legacy or an XDP sorter, and propidium iodide was used to exclude dead cells. For samples with more than one million cells, genomic DNA was extracted with the QIAamp DNA Mini Kit, and for all other samples the Quick-DNA Microprep Kit was used.

The junction carries 9 bases between V and J, which are trimmed by 4 bases and 2 bases respectively. As encoded in the germline V gene, CDR1 is MGHRA while CDR2 is YSYEKL. Measured from the cysteine to the phenylalanine, the CDR3 is 14 residues long. The entry retains the CDR3 DNA only, 42 bases that are in frame from base 1. TCRbeta repertoires were sequenced from genomic DNA with the immunoSEQ hsTCRB assay version 4 in survey mode. For TCRbeta sequencing, genomic DNA was diluted to around 10 ng/uL, with up to about 1 ug used per sample. The paper's processing steps were these. TCRbeta data analysis was done in ImmunoSeq Analyzer 3.0, and diversity was calculated on productive nucleotide rearrangements. The improved Chao index was used to estimate lower-bound TCR diversity, and the Gini coefficient was used to estimate clonality using the Immunarch R package. Nucleotide rearrangements that differed but encoded the same CDR3beta amino acid sequence were counted as separate clonotypes. Differential abundance analysis identified TCRbeta sequences significantly enriched in antigen-responding cells relative to anti-CD3/anti-CD28-activated cells. GLIPH2 grouped TCRs by predicted peptide-MHC specificity, both within each participant and across combined participant data sets. This immuneACCESS table, as held by TCRdb, lists in-frame sequences with V and J called but not all clones. Of the missing ones, under half trace to an unresolved V gene in checked studies; the others have no known cause. V, J and clone size are those of that table, while D and trimming were read from the DNA. Counted in this sample were 38,000 or so clones; about 83% of them appeared once. The ten biggest clones cover 5% to 6.5% of the sample.

The sequencing here drew on cultured CD4+ T cells from PBMCs, taken from a patient who received antiretroviral therapy. The label giving this sample's cell subset or site can be read as: CD40L-CD69- CD45RO-high memory CD4 T cells not responding to Gag peptides. This chain is built from TRBV4-1 and TRBJ1-5; no D segment can be confidently identified. The clonotype originates from an adult with HIV. The donor label of this sample is uncertain. The sequenced DNA is TGCGCCAGCAGCCCTGTATTGGGCAATCAGCCCCAGCATTTT. Translated, it gives CASSPVLGNQPQHF.